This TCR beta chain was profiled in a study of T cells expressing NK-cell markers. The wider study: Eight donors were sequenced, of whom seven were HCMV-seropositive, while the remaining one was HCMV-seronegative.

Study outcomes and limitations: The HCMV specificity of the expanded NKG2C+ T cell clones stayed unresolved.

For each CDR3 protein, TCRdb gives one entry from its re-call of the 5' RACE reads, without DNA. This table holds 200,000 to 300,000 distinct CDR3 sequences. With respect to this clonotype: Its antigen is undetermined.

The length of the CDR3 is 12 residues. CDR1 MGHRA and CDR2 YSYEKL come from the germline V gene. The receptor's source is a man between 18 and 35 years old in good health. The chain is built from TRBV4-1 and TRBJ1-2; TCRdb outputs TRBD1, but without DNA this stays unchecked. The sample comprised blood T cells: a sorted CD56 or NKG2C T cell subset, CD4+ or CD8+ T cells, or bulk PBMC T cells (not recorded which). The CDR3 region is CASSRQGFNYTF.